There are many counts of the clone carrying this T cell receptor beta chain. Its antigen remains unidentified. The data originate from a study of CD8 T cells in ankylosing spondylitis. Making the TCR beta libraries involved quantitative 5'-RACE with molecular barcodes. TCRdb reprocessed the 5' RACE reads with MiXCR, giving one entry per CDR3 protein. The sample has 200,000 to 300,000 distinct CDR3 sequences, about 10% seen once. Study-level findings and limits: The authors found the disease-linked clones to be CD8+ and relatively rare in peripheral blood.

This CDR3 has 14 amino acids. The V and J ends lost 7 bases and 1 base respectively, with 11 bases between them. Germline V CDR1 and CDR2: MGHDK, SYGVNS. The V call is TRBV25-1, the J call TRBJ1-3; no firm D call. This receptor was taken from a male donor with ankylosing spondylitis or in good health (not recorded which). Material: blood, either unsorted or a sorted T cell fraction (not recorded which). The CDR3 coding sequence is TGTGCCAGCACTGAGCCGGGGTCTGGAAACACCATATATTTT. Protein: CASTEPGSGNTIYF. The complete variable domain, with remaining parts taken from reference TRBV25-1 and TRBJ1-3, reads EADIYQTPRYLVIGTGKKITLECSQTMGHDKMYWYQQDPGMELHLIHYSYGVNSTEKGDLSSESTVSRIRTEHFPLTLESARPSHTSQYLCASTEPGSGNTIYFGEGSWLTVV.